This T cell receptor (beta chain) was sequenced in a study of blood T cell repertoires in COVID-19. The wider study: The origin of the acute and convalescent COVID-19 samples was the United States, Italy and Spain. T cells, B-cell-depleted T cells, or PBMCs supplied cDNA or gDNA.

Original analysis: Reference gene primer amplification yielded estimated nucleated cell counts. The protocol was immunoSEQ multiplex PCR, while the TCRdb copy is restricted to in-frame clones and leaves out a portion. The V and J calls and clone size come from that table; D and trimming were worked out from the DNA. The sample yields fewer than 300,000 clones, about 85% seen once. The Seattle patients, enrolled during active infection, were followed longitudinally. CDR1 and CDR2 (germline): SNHLY, FYNNEI. The V and J ends lost 4 bases and 5 bases respectively, with 3 bases between them. This CDR3 is built from 12 residues.

The TCR originated in a human donor with COVID-19, enrolled during active disease. The donor label of this sample is uncertain. This sequence joins TRBV2 and TRBJ1-6; no firm D call. The sample comprised peripheral blood. The CDR3 DNA follows: TGTGCCAGCAGTGCTAATAATTCACCCCTCCACTTT. Translation: CASSANNSPLHF.